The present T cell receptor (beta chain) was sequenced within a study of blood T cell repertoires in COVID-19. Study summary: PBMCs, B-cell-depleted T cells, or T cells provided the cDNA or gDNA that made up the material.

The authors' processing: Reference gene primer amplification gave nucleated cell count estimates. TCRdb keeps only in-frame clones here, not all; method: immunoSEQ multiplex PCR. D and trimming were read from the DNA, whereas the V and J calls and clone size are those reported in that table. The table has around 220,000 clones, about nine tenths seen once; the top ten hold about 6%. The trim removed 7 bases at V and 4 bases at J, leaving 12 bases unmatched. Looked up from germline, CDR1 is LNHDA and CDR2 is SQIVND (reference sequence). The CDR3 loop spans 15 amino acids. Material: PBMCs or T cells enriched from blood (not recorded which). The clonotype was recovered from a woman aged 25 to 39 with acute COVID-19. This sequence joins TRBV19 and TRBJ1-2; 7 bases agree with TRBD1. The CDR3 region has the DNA TGTGCCAGTACCCCGGGGCAGGGGGGAGCCTATGGCTACACCTTC. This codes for CASTPGQGGAYGYTF.